The clone carrying this T cell receptor beta chain was detected many times. What it binds is unknown. The sample originates from a study of identical twins. The study's findings and limits: Excess sharing by twins proved weaker in beta out-of-frame sequences. Abundant cord blood beta clonotypes carried fewer insertions; memory repertoires showed none.

Template switching supplied a universal primer site; unique molecular identifiers were carried on the cDNA. From the 5' RACE reads, TCRdb called clonotypes with MiXCR, one entry per CDR3 protein. The sample lists roughly 200,000 distinct CDR3 sequences; 6.5% to 8.5% were seen once. This sample was shared with a second study, whose subject was yellow fever vaccine responses in identical twins.

The clonotype originates from a woman between 18 and 29 years old in good health. The sequenced sample was memory (CD45RO+) T cells sorted from blood.

DNA for the CDR3: TGCGCCAGCAGCCCCCGACCAGGGGACGGTAATTCACCCCTCCACTTT. This gives the protein CASSPRPGDGNSPLHF. This chain joins TRBV5-1 and TRBJ1-6, with a weak D call TRBD1 (6 bases). The ends were cut back, 4 bases at V and 6 bases at J, with 17 bases in the middle. The germline CDR1 and CDR2 sequences are SGHRS and YFSETQ. The CDR3 spans 16 residues.